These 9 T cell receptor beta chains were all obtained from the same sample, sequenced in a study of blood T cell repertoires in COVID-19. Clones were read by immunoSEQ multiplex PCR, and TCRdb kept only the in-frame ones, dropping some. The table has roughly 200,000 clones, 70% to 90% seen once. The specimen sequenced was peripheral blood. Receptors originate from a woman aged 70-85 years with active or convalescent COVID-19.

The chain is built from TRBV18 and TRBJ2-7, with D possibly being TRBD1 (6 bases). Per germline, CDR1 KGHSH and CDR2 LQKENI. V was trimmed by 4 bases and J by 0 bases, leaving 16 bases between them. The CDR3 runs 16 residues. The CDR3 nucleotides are TGTGCCAGCTCACTACAGGGTGGCGGCTCCTCCTACGAGCAGTACTTC. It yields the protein CASSLQGGGSSYEQYF.

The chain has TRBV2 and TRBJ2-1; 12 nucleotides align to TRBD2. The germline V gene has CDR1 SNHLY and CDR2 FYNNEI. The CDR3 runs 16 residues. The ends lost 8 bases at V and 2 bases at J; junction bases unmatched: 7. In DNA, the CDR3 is TGTGCCAGCGGGGGACTAGCGGGCCTGACCTACAATGAGCAGTTCTTC. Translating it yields CASGGLAGLTYNEQFF.

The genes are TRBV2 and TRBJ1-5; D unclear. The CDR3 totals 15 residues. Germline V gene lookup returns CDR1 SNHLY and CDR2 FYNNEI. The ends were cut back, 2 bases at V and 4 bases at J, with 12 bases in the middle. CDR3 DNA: TGTGCCAGCAGTGAAACCTGGGCCGATAATCAGCCCCAGCATTTT. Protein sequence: CASSETWADNQPQHF.

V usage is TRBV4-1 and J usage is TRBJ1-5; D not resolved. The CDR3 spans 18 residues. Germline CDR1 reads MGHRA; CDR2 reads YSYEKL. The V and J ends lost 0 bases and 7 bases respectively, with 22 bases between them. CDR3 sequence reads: CASSQDGNGRAGDQPQHF. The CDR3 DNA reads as TGCGCCAGCAGCCAAGATGGGAACGGGAGGGCAGGAGACCAGCCCCAGCATTTT.

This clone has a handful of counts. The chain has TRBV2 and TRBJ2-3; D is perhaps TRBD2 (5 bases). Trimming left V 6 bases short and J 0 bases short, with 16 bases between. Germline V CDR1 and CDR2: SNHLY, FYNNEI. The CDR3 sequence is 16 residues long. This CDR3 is CASSAPPRESTDTQYF. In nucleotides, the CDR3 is TGTGCCAGCAGCGCACCTCCGAGGGAGAGCACAGATACGCAGTATTTT.

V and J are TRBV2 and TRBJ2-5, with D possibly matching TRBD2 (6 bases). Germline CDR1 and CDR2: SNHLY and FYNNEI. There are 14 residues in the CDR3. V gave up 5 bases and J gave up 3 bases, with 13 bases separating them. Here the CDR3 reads CASSRLALEETQYF. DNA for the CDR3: TGTGCCAGCAGTAGGCTAGCGTTGGAAGAGACCCAGTACTTC.

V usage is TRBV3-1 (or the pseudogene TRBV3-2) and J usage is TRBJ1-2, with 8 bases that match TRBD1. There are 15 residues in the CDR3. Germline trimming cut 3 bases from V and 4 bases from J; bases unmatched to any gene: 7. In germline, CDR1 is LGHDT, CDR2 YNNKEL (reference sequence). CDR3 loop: CASSQVRTGTYGYTF. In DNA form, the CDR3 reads TGTGCCAGCAGCCAGGTTCGGACAGGGACCTATGGCTACACCTTC.

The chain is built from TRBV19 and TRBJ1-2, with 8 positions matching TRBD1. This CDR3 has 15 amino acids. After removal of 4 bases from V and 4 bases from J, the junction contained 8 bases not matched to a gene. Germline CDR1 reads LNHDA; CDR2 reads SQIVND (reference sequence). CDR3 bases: TGTGCCAGTAGTAGAGGACAGGGCTTTACCTATGGCTACACCTTC. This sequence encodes CASSRGQGFTYGYTF.

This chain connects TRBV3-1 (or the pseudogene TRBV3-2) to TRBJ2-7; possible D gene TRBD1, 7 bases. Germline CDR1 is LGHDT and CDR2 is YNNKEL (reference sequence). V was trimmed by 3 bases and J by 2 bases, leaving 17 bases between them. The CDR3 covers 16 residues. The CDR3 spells CASSHRPQGGPYEQYF. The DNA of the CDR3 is TGTGCCAGCAGCCACAGGCCCCAGGGGGGACCCTACGAGCAGTACTTC.